This TCR beta chain was sequenced during a study of OX40 agonist ivuxolimab in advanced cancers. On the study more broadly: Three patients showed partial responses: one hepatocellular carcinoma and two cutaneous melanoma cases.

Study observations and caveats: Nonresponders included some who also had low normalized T-cell clonal expansion.

Sequencing was performed with immunoSEQ multiplex PCR; in TCRdb, only in-frame clones are kept and a portion is missing. The sample lists 65,000 or so clones; 70% to 90% were seen once. A word on this clone: Its antigen is not known.

Sequenced material: CD4+ or CD8+ T cells sorted from blood, taken in a trial of the OX40 agonist ivuxolimab. The receptor was derived from an adult with an advanced solid tumor such as melanoma, head and neck, liver or kidney cancer.

This CDR3 reads CAISESEHSSNQPQHF. The CDR3 nucleotides read TGTGCCATCAGTGAGTCTGAACATTCGAGCAATCAGCCCCAGCATTTT. The chain employs TRBV10-3 and TRBJ1-5; D remains ambiguous. CDR3 length: 16 residues. The ends were cut back, 0 bases at V and 1 base at J, with 10 bases in the middle. CDR1 is ENHRY, CDR2 SYGVKD, per germline.